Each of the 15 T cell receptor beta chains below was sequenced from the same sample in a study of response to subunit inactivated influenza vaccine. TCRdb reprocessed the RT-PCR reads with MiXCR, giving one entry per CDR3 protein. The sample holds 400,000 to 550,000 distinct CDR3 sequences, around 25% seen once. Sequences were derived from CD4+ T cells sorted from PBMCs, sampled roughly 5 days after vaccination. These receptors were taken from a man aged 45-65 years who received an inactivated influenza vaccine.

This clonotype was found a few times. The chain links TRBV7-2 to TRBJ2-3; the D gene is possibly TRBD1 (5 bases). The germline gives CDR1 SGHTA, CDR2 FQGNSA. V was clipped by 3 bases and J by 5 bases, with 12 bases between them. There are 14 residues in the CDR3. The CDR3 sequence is CASSLQGWEDTQYF. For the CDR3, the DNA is TGTGCCAGCAGCTTGCAGGGTTGGGAAGATACGCAGTATTTT.

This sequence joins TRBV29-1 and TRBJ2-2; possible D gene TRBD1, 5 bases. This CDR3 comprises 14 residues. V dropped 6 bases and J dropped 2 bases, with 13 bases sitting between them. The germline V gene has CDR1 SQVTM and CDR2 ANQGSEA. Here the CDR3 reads CSVQSQGNTGELFF. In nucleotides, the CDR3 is TGCAGCGTGCAAAGTCAGGGTAACACCGGGGAGCTGTTTTTT.

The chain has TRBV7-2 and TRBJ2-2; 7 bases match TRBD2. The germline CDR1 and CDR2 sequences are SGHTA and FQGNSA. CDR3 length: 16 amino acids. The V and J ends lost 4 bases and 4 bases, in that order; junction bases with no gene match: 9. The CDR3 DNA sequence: TGTGCCAGCAGCTCCACCGGGACTACCTTCACCGGGGAGCTGTTTTTT. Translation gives CASSSTGTTFTGELFF.

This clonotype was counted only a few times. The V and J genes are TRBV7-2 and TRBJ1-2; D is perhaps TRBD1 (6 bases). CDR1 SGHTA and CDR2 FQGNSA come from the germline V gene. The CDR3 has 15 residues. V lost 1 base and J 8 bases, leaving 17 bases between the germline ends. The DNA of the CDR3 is TGTGCCAGCAGCTTAGATAGGGGGGAAAGCAAAGGCTACACCTTC. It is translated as CASSLDRGESKGYTF.

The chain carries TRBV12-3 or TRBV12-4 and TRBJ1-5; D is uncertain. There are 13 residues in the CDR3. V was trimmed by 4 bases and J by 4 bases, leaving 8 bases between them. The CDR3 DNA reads TGTGCCAGCAGTTGGAGGGTAAATCAGCCCCAGCATTTT. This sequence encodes CASSWRVNQPQHF.

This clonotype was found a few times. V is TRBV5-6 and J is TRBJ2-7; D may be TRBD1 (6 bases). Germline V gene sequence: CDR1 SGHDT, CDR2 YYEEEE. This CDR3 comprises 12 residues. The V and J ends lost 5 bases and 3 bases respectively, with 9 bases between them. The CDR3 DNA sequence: TGTGCCAGCAGGCTACAGGGCTACGAGCAGTACTTC. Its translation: CASRLQGYEQYF.

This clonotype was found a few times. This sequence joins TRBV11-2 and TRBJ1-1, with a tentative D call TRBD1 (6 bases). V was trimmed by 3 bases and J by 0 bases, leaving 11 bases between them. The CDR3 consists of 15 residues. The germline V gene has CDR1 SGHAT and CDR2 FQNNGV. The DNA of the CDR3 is TGTGCCAGCAGCTTGCGAGGACAGATGAACACTGAAGCTTTCTTT. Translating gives CASSLRGQMNTEAFF.

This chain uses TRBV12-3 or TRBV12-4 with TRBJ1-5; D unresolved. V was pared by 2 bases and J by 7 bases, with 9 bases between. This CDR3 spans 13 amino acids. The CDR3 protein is CASSLRVVQPQHF. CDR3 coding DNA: TGTGCCAGCAGTTTAAGGGTGGTCCAGCCCCAGCATTTT.

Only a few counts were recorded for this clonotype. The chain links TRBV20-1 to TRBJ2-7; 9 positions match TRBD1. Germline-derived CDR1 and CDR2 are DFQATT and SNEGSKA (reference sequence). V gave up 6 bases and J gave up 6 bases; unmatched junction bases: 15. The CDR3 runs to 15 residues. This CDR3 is CSAPNPGQGGSEQYF. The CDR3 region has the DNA TGCAGTGCCCCCAATCCGGGACAGGGAGGTTCCGAGCAGTACTTC.

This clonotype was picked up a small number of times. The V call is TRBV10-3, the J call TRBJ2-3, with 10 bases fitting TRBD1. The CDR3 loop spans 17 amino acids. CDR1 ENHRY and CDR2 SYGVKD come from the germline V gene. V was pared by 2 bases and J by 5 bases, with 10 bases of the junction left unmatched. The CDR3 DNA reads TGTGCCATCAGTGAGCCGACCGGGACAGGGGTCGGAGATACGCAGTATTTT. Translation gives CAISEPTGTGVGDTQYF.

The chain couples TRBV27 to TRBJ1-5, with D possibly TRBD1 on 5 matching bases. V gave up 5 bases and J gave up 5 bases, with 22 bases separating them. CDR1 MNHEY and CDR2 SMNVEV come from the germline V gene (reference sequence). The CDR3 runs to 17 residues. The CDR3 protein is CASSARTGMGTHQPQHF. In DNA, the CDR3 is TGTGCCAGCAGTGCACGAACAGGAATGGGGACGCATCAGCCCCAGCATTTT.

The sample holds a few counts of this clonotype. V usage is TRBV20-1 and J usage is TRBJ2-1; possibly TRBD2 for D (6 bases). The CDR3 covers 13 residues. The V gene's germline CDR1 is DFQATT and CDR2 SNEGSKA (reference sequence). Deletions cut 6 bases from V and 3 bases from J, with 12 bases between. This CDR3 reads CSAISGGYNEQFF. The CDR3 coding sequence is TGCAGTGCCATTTCCGGGGGCTACAATGAGCAGTTCTTC.

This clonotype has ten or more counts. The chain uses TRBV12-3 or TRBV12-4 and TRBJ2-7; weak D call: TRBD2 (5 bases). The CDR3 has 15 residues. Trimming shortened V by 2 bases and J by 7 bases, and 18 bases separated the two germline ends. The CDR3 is CASSLRNSLGREQYF. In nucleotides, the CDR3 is TGTGCCAGCAGTTTACGAAATAGCCTGGGGAGAGAGCAGTACTTC.

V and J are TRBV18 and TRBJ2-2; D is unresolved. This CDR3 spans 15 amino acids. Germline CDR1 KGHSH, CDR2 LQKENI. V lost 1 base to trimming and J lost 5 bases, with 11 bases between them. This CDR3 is CASSPLRLLTGELFF. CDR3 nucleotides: TGTGCCAGCTCACCACTCAGGCTACTTACCGGGGAGCTGTTTTTT.

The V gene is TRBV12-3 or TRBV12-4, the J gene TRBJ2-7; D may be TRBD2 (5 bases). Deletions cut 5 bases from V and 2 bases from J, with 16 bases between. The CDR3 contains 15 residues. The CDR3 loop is CASSTGPLRAYEQYF. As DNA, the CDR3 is TGTGCCAGCAGTACCGGACCGTTGAGGGCCTACGAGCAGTACTTC.